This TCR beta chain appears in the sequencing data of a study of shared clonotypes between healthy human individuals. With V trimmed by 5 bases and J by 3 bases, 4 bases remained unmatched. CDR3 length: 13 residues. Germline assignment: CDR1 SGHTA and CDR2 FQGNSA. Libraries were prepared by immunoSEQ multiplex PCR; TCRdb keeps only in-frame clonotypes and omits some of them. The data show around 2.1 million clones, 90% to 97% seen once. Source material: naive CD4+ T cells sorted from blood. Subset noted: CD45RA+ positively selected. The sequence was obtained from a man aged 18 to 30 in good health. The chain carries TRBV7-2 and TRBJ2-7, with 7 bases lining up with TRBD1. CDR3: CASSKRTGYEQYF. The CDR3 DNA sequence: TGTGCCAGCAGCAAAAGGACAGGCTACGAGCAGTACTTC. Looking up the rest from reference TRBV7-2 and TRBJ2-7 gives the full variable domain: GAGVSQSPSNKVTEKGKDVELRCDPISGHTALYWYRQSLGQGLEFLIYFQGNSAPDKSGLPSDRFSAERTGGSVSTLTIQRTQQEDSAVYLCASSKRTGYEQYFGPGTRLTVT.